This TCR beta chain was identified in a study of cytomegalovirus exposure and HLA in healthy donors. The study's findings and limits: Exclusion applied to some V segments, including TRBV6-2 and TRBV6-3, as they were indistinguishable.

When sampled, the donors appeared nominally healthy, though they likely had unrecorded immune exposures. A multiplex PCR was run with 60 Vbeta primers and 13 Jbeta primers. The data were produced by immunoSEQ multiplex PCR, yet TCRdb's version contains in-frame clones alone and is incomplete. The sample has about 130,000 clones; 65% to 70% are singletons. This CDR3 is built from 14 residues. V was pared by 0 bases and J by 3 bases, with 2 bases of the junction left unmatched. CDR1 and CDR2 from the germline V gene are SGHRS and YFSETQ. A remark on this clone: Its antigen is not identified.

The chain links TRBV5-1 to TRBJ2-7, with 8 nucleotides matching TRBD2. The source of this sequence is a human donor in good health. The source material was PBMCs. The CDR3 here is CASSLGTSGYEQYF. The CDR3 region has the DNA TGCGCCAGCAGCTTGGGTACTAGCGGCTACGAGCAGTACTTC.